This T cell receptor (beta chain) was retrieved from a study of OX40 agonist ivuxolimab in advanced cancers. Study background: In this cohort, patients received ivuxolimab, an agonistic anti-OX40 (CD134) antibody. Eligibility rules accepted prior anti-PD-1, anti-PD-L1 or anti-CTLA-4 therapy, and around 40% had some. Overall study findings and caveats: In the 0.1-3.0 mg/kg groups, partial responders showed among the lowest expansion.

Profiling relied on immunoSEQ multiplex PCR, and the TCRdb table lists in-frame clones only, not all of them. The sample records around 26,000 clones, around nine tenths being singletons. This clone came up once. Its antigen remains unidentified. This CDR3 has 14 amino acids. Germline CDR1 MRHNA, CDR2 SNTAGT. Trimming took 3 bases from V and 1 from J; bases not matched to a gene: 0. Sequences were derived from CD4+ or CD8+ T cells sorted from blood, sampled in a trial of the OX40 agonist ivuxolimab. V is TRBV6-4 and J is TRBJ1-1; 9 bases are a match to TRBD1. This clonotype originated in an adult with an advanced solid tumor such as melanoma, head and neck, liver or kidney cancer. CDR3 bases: TGTGCCAGCAGTGAACAGGGGGCGAACACTGAAGCTTTCTTT. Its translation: CASSEQGANTEAFF.